Below are 26 T cell receptor beta chains sequenced from a single sample in a study of cytotoxic CD8 clonotypes in ibrutinib-treated CLL. Clones were read by immunoSEQ multiplex PCR, and TCRdb kept only the in-frame ones, dropping some. Here the sample spans approximately 47,000 clones, over 60% being singletons. Sequencing was performed on PBMCs, taken after 24 months of ibrutinib treatment. The source of these receptors is a human donor with chronic lymphocytic leukemia.

The chain employs TRBV2 and TRBJ1-4, with 9 bases that match TRBD1. Germline lookup yields CDR1 SNHLY and CDR2 FYNNEI. This CDR3 is built from 15 residues. The ends lost 3 bases at V and 7 bases at J; junction bases unmatched: 6. The CDR3 nucleotides read TGTGCCAGCAGTGAGGGGGGACAGGGTCGTGAAAAACTGTTTTTT. It is translated as CASSEGGQGREKLFF.

The rearrangement uses TRBV29-1 and TRBJ2-5; D is tentatively TRBD1 or TRBD2 (5 bases each). The V gene lost 1 base and the J gene lost 9 bases, with 12 bases spanning the gap. CDR3 length equals 12 residues. In germline, CDR1 is SQVTM, CDR2 ANQGSEA. The CDR3 nucleotides read TGCAGCGTTGAAGCGGGACCGCCCCCCCAGTACTTC. The encoded protein is CSVEAGPPPQYF.

This clone turned up a few times. V gene TRBV6-1 combines with J gene TRBJ2-4, with unresolved D. The CDR3 runs 15 residues. The germline CDR1 and CDR2 sequences are MNHNS and SASEGT. The V end lost 4 bases, the J end lost 0 bases, and 10 bases lay between the germline ends. CDR3 sequence reads: CASSGLGSAKNIQYF. CDR3 DNA: TGTGCCAGCAGTGGTTTGGGGTCAGCCAAAAACATTCAGTACTTC.

The rearrangement links TRBV7-9 to TRBJ2-3; 14 positions match TRBD2. V lost 8 bases to trimming and J lost 6 bases; unmatched junction nucleotides: 4. This CDR3 has 14 amino acids. The germline V gene has CDR1 SEHNR and CDR2 FQNEAQ (reference sequence). CDR3 protein: CASGTSGSLDTQYF. Here the CDR3 DNA reads TGTGCCAGCGGGACTAGCGGGAGTTTGGATACGCAGTATTTT.

V and J are TRBV6-1 and TRBJ1-4; D gene uncertain. Germline CDR1 and CDR2: MNHNS and SASEGT. Trimming shortened V by 0 bases and J by 0 bases, and 14 bases separated the two germline ends. The CDR3 spans 18 residues. The CDR3 loop is CASSEALRGTATNEKLFF. The CDR3 nucleotides read TGTGCCAGCAGTGAAGCGCTTCGGGGAACCGCAACTAATGAAAAACTGTTTTTT.

Ten or more counts support this clone. The chain has TRBV6-6 and TRBJ1-2, with TRBD1 as a possible D gene (6 bases). The CDR3 length is 14 residues. Trimming took 2 bases from V and 5 from J, leaving 12 bases between them. Germline CDR1 MNHNY, CDR2 SVGAGI (reference sequence). CDR3 region: CASSYTDSTYGYTF. The CDR3 DNA is TGTGCCAGCAGTTACACGGACAGCACGTATGGCTACACCTTC.

This chain joins TRBV6-5 and TRBJ1-4, with D maybe TRBD1 (5 bases). Trimming removed 7 bases from V and 4 bases from J, with 13 bases in between. The CDR3 is 14 amino acids. The germline V gene encodes CDR1 MNHEY and CDR2 SVGAGI. The CDR3 loop is CASTFFGGNEKLFF. The CDR3 region has the DNA TGTGCCAGCACTTTTTTCGGGGGTAATGAAAAACTGTTTTTT.

The gene calls are TRBV2 and TRBJ2-1; 7 bases agree with TRBD2. The CDR3 is 14 amino acids. V gave up 6 bases and J gave up 5 bases; unmatched junction bases: 7. Looked up from germline, CDR1 is SNHLY and CDR2 is FYNNEI. CDR3 sequence reads: CASSLAVVNNEQFF. CDR3 nucleotides: TGTGCCAGCAGCCTAGCGGTAGTGAACAATGAGCAGTTCTTC.

V and J are TRBV18 and TRBJ1-3; D is unclear. V was shortened by 3 bases and J by 0 bases, with 12 bases between the two germline ends. The CDR3 is made up of 16 amino acids. The germline V gene has CDR1 KGHSH and CDR2 LQKENI. The CDR3 region is CASSPGTSFSGNTIYF. The CDR3 DNA reads as TGTGCCAGCTCACCCGGAACTTCCTTCTCTGGAAACACCATATATTTT.

V and J are TRBV10-3 and TRBJ2-7; 7 bases are a match to TRBD2. V was pared by 2 bases and J by 6 bases, with 7 bases of the junction left unmatched. This CDR3 spans 14 amino acids. Germline V CDR1 and CDR2: ENHRY, SYGVKD. CDR3 loop: CAISEDGRSPEQYF. CDR3 in DNA: TGTGCCATCAGTGAGGACGGGAGGTCACCCGAGCAGTACTTC.

This clone has a handful of counts. This chain uses TRBV15 with TRBJ1-5; no clear D gene. CDR1 and CDR2 (germline): LNHNV, YYDKDF (reference sequence). Trimming removed 0 bases at V and 8 bases at J, with 14 bases between. CDR3 size: 15 residues. CDR3 in amino acids: CATSRDVGLGEPQHF. The CDR3 nucleotides read TGTGCCACCAGCAGAGATGTAGGACTTGGGGAGCCCCAGCATTTT.

V usage is TRBV5-1 and J usage is TRBJ2-7; D gene ambiguous. The V end lost 0 bases, the J end lost 5 bases, and 15 bases lay between the germline ends. The CDR3 totals 15 residues. Per the germline V gene, CDR1 is SGHRS and CDR2 is YFSETQ. The CDR3 region is CASSLASLYPHEQYF. DNA for the CDR3: TGCGCCAGCAGCTTGGCGTCACTCTACCCCCACGAGCAGTACTTC.

This clone was observed once. The chain carries TRBV27 and TRBJ2-5, with TRBD1 as a possible D gene (5 bases). Trimming took 5 bases from V and 1 from J, leaving 11 bases between them. Germline loops: CDR1 MNHEY, CDR2 SMNVEV (reference sequence). The CDR3 is 14 amino acids. The CDR3 DNA reads as TGTGCCAGCAGTGCACAGGCGCTCCAAGAGACCCAGTACTTC. Translated: CASSAQALQETQYF.

The chain employs TRBV2 and TRBJ1-2, with 9 positions matching TRBD1. With 3 bases clipped from V and 5 bases from J, the junction kept 7 bases outside the gene matches. The CDR3 spans 15 residues. Per the germline V gene, CDR1 is SNHLY and CDR2 is FYNNEI. The DNA for the CDR3 is TGTGCCAGCAGTGAGAGGGGACAGGGTTCGTATGGCTACACCTTC. It translates to CASSERGQGSYGYTF.

This clone has just one count. The chain carries TRBV27 and TRBJ1-1, with TRBD1 as a possible D gene (5 bases). Germline V CDR1 and CDR2: MNHEY, SMNVEV (reference sequence). Trimming left V 3 bases short and J 1 base short, with 6 bases between. This CDR3 spans 13 amino acids. The CDR3: CASSFGQNTEAFF. The CDR3 DNA follows: TGTGCCAGCAGTTTTGGACAGAACACTGAAGCTTTCTTT.

J is TRBJ2-7 and V is TRBV2; possibly TRBD1 for D (5 bases). Trimming left V 5 bases short and J 3 bases short, with 11 bases between. The CDR3 has 13 residues. From germline, CDR1 is SNHLY and CDR2 FYNNEI. CDR3: CASSRDSDYEQYF. The CDR3 region has the DNA TGTGCCAGCAGTCGAGACAGCGACTACGAGCAGTACTTC. Together with reference TRBV2 and TRBJ2-7, the CDR3 gives the full variable domain: EPEVTQTPSHQVTQMGQEVILRCVPISNHLYFYWYRQILGQKVEFLVSFYNNEISEKSEIFDDQFSVERPDGSNFTLKIRSTKLEDSAMYFCASSRDSDYEQYFGPGTRLTVT.

V is TRBV27 and J is TRBJ1-4, with D possibly matching TRBD1 (5 bases). Trimming left V 5 bases short and J 8 bases short, with 18 bases between. The CDR3 is 15 residues long. The V gene's germline CDR1 is MNHEY and CDR2 SMNVEV (reference sequence). The CDR3 sequence is CASSPSAGSQEKLFF. CDR3 nucleotides: TGTGCCAGCAGTCCCTCGGCAGGGTCCCAGGAAAAACTGTTTTTT.

The J gene is TRBJ1-1, the V gene TRBV6-1; a weak D match, TRBD1 (6 bases). The CDR3 has 11 amino acids. Germline V gene lookup returns CDR1 MNHNS and CDR2 SASEGT. Deletions cut 6 bases from V and 11 bases from J, with 13 bases between. The CDR3, as DNA: TGTGCCAGCAGACGACAGGACGCGGCTTTCTTT. This encodes CASRRQDAAFF.

In this sample, this clone turned up a few times. This chain connects TRBV4-1 to TRBJ2-1; D is unresolved. The CDR3 has 17 residues. Per the germline V gene, CDR1 is MGHRA and CDR2 is YSYEKL. The ends were cut back, 0 bases at V and 3 bases at J, with 15 bases in the middle. The CDR3 reads CASSQDSGHVYYNEQFF. CDR3 nucleotides: TGCGCCAGCAGCCAAGATTCCGGGCACGTTTACTACAATGAGCAGTTCTTC.

The chain combines TRBV4-1 with TRBJ2-3; D remains ambiguous. Germline V gives CDR1 MGHRA, CDR2 YSYEKL. This CDR3 has 13 residues. V gave up 5 bases and J gave up 2 bases, with 8 bases separating them. CDR3 sequence: CASSLTLTDTQYF. Here the CDR3 DNA reads TGCGCCAGCAGCTTAACCCTCACAGATACGCAGTATTTT.

CDR3 amino acids: CASSLTGQGHNEQFF. DNA of the CDR3: TGTGCCAGCTCACTAACGGGACAGGGCCACAATGAGCAGTTCTTC. This rearrangement joins TRBV18 to TRBJ2-1, with TRBD1 matching over 9 bases. V shed 4 bases and J 5 bases; nucleotides not matched to a gene: 6. The germline V gene encodes CDR1 KGHSH and CDR2 LQKENI. The CDR3 has 15 amino acids. The full variable domain, its missing parts supplied by reference TRBV18 and TRBJ2-1, is NAGVMQNPRHLVRRRGQEARLRCSPMKGHSHVYWYRQLPEEGLKFMVYLQKENIIDESGMPKERFSAEFPKEGPSILRIQQVVRGDSAAYFCASSLTGQGHNEQFFGPGTRLTVL.

The chain joins TRBV5-1 to TRBJ1-2; D is unresolved. Trimming removed 0 bases at V and 7 bases at J, with 10 bases between. The CDR3 runs to 13 residues. Germline V gene sequence: CDR1 SGHRS, CDR2 YFSETQ. CDR3 in DNA: TGCGCCAGCAGCTTGGGACCCGCGGGTGGCTACACCTTC. Translating it yields CASSLGPAGGYTF. Filled out from reference TRBV5-1 and TRBJ1-2, the complete variable domain reads KAGVTQTPRYLIKTRGQQVTLSCSPISGHRSVSWYQQTPGQGLQFLFEYFSETQRNKGNFPGRFSGRQFSNSRSEMNVSTLELGDSALYLCASSLGPAGGYTFGSGTRLTVV.

This clone was counted many times. This chain uses TRBV2 with TRBJ1-4; a weak D match, TRBD1 (5 bases). Germline CDR1 reads SNHLY; CDR2 reads FYNNEI. The CDR3 runs to 14 residues. Between the trimmed V and J ends, which lost 4 bases and 8 bases, there was a span of 14 bases. The CDR3 reads CASSANRNSEKLFF. The CDR3 coding sequence is TGTGCCAGCAGTGCGAACAGGAACAGCGAAAAACTGTTTTTT.

V and J are TRBV7-9 and TRBJ2-2, with D hard to call. V lost 5 bases, J lost 5 bases, and 3 bases lay in between. This CDR3 spans 11 amino acids. Germline CDR1 and CDR2: SEHNR and FQNEAQ (reference sequence). The DNA of the CDR3 is TGTGCCAGCAGCCTTACCGGGGAGCTGTTTTTT. It is translated as CASSLTGELFF.

The J gene is TRBJ1-5, the V gene TRBV2, with D unresolved. The germline V gene encodes CDR1 SNHLY and CDR2 FYNNEI. The CDR3 has 15 amino acids. The ends were cut back, 3 bases at V and 5 bases at J, with 14 bases in the middle. The CDR3 loop reads CASSDGGVSYQPQHF. The CDR3 bases are TGTGCCAGCAGTGATGGAGGAGTCTCTTATCAGCCCCAGCATTTT.

This clone was seen just once. The chain links TRBV2 to TRBJ2-7, with D perhaps matching TRBD2 (7 bases). This CDR3 region has 14 residues. The V gene lost 1 base and the J gene lost 2 bases, with 9 bases spanning the gap. Germline CDR1 is SNHLY and CDR2 is FYNNEI. The CDR3 loop is CASSEEGGAYEQYF. The CDR3 DNA is TGTGCCAGCAGTGAAGAGGGGGGGGCCTACGAGCAGTACTTC.